The 30 T cell receptor beta chains presented below share a single source sample, sequenced in a study of T cell repertoires in cytomegalovirus infection (dated by TCRdb to 2018 to 2020). The sample was run on an Illumina HiSeq 1500. The public reads were run again by TCRdb, first through fastp at Q25 and then through MiXCR, and only productive beta chains were kept. Each CDR3 protein gets just one entry, which takes the most common genes and DNA from the rows behind it. This sample lists a few hundred thousand distinct CDR3 sequences; over 20% were detected once. The ten largest account for about 20% of the sample. The specimen was CD8+ T cells from PBMCs. The receptors were sampled from a human donor in good health (CMV status not recorded). Some clones in this sample may be carry-over from other donors' samples.

This clonotype has more than one count but fewer than ten. The rearrangement uses TRBV2 and TRBJ2-3; D unclear. In germline, CDR1 is SNHLY, CDR2 FYNNEI. There are 12 residues in the CDR3. Trimming shortened V by 3 bases and J by 0 bases, and 1 base separated the two germline ends. DNA for the CDR3: TGTGCCAGCAGTGAGAGCACAGATACGCAGTATTTT. The encoded protein is CASSESTDTQYF.

Only a few counts were recorded for this clonotype. The gene calls are TRBV6-5 and TRBJ2-3, with a weak D call TRBD2 (5 bases). Germline-derived CDR1 and CDR2 are MNHEY and SVGAGI. Trimming took 8 bases from V and 6 from J, leaving 12 bases between them. The CDR3 is 12 amino acids. CDR3 residues: CASGKRVDTQYF. The CDR3 DNA follows: TGTGCCAGCGGGAAGAGGGTCGATACGCAGTATTTT.

The chain employs TRBV25-1 and TRBJ1-3; no clear D gene. Germline V CDR1 and CDR2: MGHDK, SYGVNS. Trimming left V 5 bases short and J 1 base short, with 9 bases between. This CDR3 is built from 14 residues. This chain's CDR3 is CASSHPSSGNTIYF. As DNA, the CDR3 is TGTGCCAGCAGTCATCCCTCTTCTGGAAACACCATATATTTT. The entire variable domain, with the rest obtained from reference TRBV25-1 and TRBJ1-3, is as follows: EADIYQTPRYLVIGTGKKITLECSQTMGHDKMYWYQQDPGMELHLIHYSYGVNSTEKGDLSSESTVSRIRTEHFPLTLESARPSHTSQYLCASSHPSSGNTIYFGEGSWLTVV.

The V gene is TRBV28, the J gene TRBJ2-7; the D is unclear. Germline CDR1 MDHEN, CDR2 SYDVKM. The germline V and J ends were trimmed by 6 bases and 5 bases, with 17 bases remaining between them. CDR3 length: 14 residues. The CDR3 region has the DNA TGTGCCAGCAGCCCCGAAGGAGTCCTGGACGAGCAGTACTTC. Its translation is CASSPEGVLDEQYF.

This clonotype was recorded a few times. The chain carries TRBV28 and TRBJ2-5; 7 nucleotides agree with TRBD2. The germline CDR1 and CDR2 sequences are MDHEN and SYDVKM. This CDR3 is built from 14 residues. The V gene end was trimmed by 6 bases and the J gene end by 3 bases; junction bases not matched to a gene: 7. The CDR3 coding sequence is TGTGCCAGCAGACCCTACGGGGGGAAAGAGACCCAGTACTTC. It specifies CASRPYGGKETQYF.

In this sample, this clonotype turned up a few times. The chain has TRBV7-9 and TRBJ1-1; possibly TRBD1 for D (5 bases). V lost 0 bases to trimming and J lost 0 bases, with 8 bases between them. This CDR3 is 15 amino acids long. CDR1 and CDR2 from the germline V gene are SEHNR and FQNEAQ (reference sequence). DNA of the CDR3: TGTGCCAGCAGCTTAGCGAAGGGGATGAACACTGAAGCTTTCTTT. It specifies CASSLAKGMNTEAFF.

This clonotype was picked up a small number of times. This chain links TRBV7-2 with TRBJ1-1, with a possible D match to TRBD1 (6 bases). Germline V lookup: CDR1 SGHTA, CDR2 FQGNSA. The CDR3 loop spans 14 amino acids. V lost 1 base, J lost 4 bases, and 10 bases lay in between. CDR3 amino acids: CASSLGGGPTEAFF. DNA of the CDR3: TGTGCCAGCAGCTTAGGGGGGGGGCCCACTGAAGCTTTCTTT.

This clonotype was picked up many times. J is TRBJ2-7 and V is TRBV7-9; D is possibly TRBD1 (5 bases). Germline-derived CDR1 and CDR2 are SEHNR and FQNEAQ (reference sequence). The CDR3 has 12 amino acids. Trimming removed 8 bases from V and 3 bases from J, with 11 bases in between. CDR3 sequence: CASLSQGYEQYF. The DNA for the CDR3 is TGTGCCAGCCTCTCGCAGGGCTACGAGCAGTACTTC.

This clonotype was recorded many times. This CDR3 is CASSLLLGNTGELFF. The CDR3 DNA reads as TGTGCCAGCAGCTTACTTCTGGGGAACACCGGGGAGCTGTTTTTT. The chain links TRBV7-2 to TRBJ2-2; D call uncertain. V was clipped by 2 bases and J by 1 base, with 8 bases between them. The CDR3 has 15 residues. Germline lookup yields CDR1 SGHTA and CDR2 FQGNSA.

This clonotype was detected only a few times. The chain combines TRBV7-9 with TRBJ2-7, with 8 bases matching TRBD1. Trimming at V came to 5 bases and at J to 9 bases, leaving 15 bases not matched to a gene. The CDR3 extends over 15 amino acids. Germline CDR1 reads SEHNR; CDR2 reads FQNEAQ (reference sequence). The DNA of the CDR3 is TGTGCCAGCAGCCTAGGGACAGGAGACTACGGGGGGCAGTACTTC. It encodes CASSLGTGDYGGQYF.

Many counts were recorded for this clonotype. The chain couples TRBV7-9 to TRBJ2-1, with 10 positions matching TRBD1. The trim removed 5 bases at V and 3 bases at J, leaving 4 bases unmatched. The CDR3 is 15 amino acids. Germline V gene data show CDR1 as SEHNR and CDR2 as FQNEAQ (reference sequence). CDR3 amino acids: CASSLTGGNYNEQFF. DNA of the CDR3: TGTGCCAGCAGCCTGACAGGGGGCAACTACAATGAGCAGTTCTTC.

The chain uses TRBV7-8 and TRBJ2-2; D is ambiguous. Germline V CDR1 and CDR2: SGHVS, FQNEAQ. The V and J ends lost 7 bases and 1 base respectively, with 13 bases between them. This CDR3 contains 15 residues. CDR3: CASTHRAQNTGELFF. The CDR3 nucleotides are TGTGCCAGCACCCACCGAGCCCAGAACACCGGGGAGCTGTTTTTT.

This clonotype has more than one count but fewer than ten. The chain carries TRBV11-2 and TRBJ1-2; perhaps TRBD1 as D (5 bases). CDR3 length equals 14 residues. V lost 0 bases to trimming and J lost 5 bases, with 10 bases between them. Per the germline V gene, CDR1 is SGHAT and CDR2 is FQNNGV. Here the CDR3 DNA reads TGTGCCAGCAGCTTAGATACCCAGGGTTATGGCTACACCTTC. Protein: CASSLDTQGYGYTF.

This rearrangement joins TRBV27 to TRBJ1-2; D is unclear. The CDR3 is 11 amino acids. Per the germline V gene, CDR1 is MNHEY and CDR2 is SMNVEV (reference sequence). The V end lost 10 bases, the J end lost 8 bases, and 14 bases lay between the germline ends. CDR3 coding DNA: TGTGCCACCAGGAGGGCGCAGGGCTACACCTTC. Its translation: CATRRAQGYTF.

The chain recombines TRBV7-9 with TRBJ1-2; TRBD1 matches at 9 bases. V trimming: 5 bases; J trimming: 6 bases; junction bases outside the gene matches: 7. This CDR3 is built from 14 residues. Per germline, CDR1 SEHNR and CDR2 FQNEAQ (reference sequence). The CDR3 region is CASSRTGEFHGYTF. As DNA, the CDR3 is TGTGCCAGCAGCCGGACAGGGGAGTTTCATGGCTACACCTTC.

CDR3 coding DNA: TGCAGTGCTAGAGATCTAAGGTCCCCACAAGCCAGTAATGAAAAACTGTTTTTT. Its translation is CSARDLRSPQASNEKLFF. The chain recombines TRBV20-1 with TRBJ1-4; the D is unclear. V lost 0 bases and J lost 4, with 21 bases in between. The CDR3 contains 18 residues. The germline V gene has CDR1 DFQATT and CDR2 SNEGSKA (reference sequence).

This chain joins TRBV10-3 and TRBJ1-5; D call uncertain. Germline V gene lookup returns CDR1 ENHRY and CDR2 SYGVKD. CDR3 size: 14 residues. Trimming stripped 10 bases from V and 6 bases from J, with 19 bases between. CDR3 sequence: CATSDGGEGQPQHF. The CDR3 DNA follows: TGTGCCACCTCTGACGGCGGGGAGGGTCAGCCCCAGCATTTT.

This sequence joins TRBV6-5 and TRBJ1-1; D possibly corresponds to TRBD1 (6 bases). Germline CDR1 is MNHEY and CDR2 is SVGAGI. Trimming shortened V by 2 bases and J by 4 bases, and 11 bases separated the two germline ends. The CDR3 covers 14 residues. CDR3 region: CASSYTGMVTEAFF. In DNA, the CDR3 is TGTGCCAGCAGTTACACAGGGATGGTCACTGAAGCTTTCTTT.

This clonotype was picked up a small number of times. The genes are TRBV6-6 and TRBJ1-4; perhaps TRBD1 as D (6 bases). The V end lost 7 bases, the J end lost 5 bases, and 17 bases lay between the germline ends. This CDR3 comprises 15 residues. CDR1 and CDR2 (germline): MNHNY, SVGAGI (reference sequence). The CDR3 bases are TGTGCCAGCACCCCTAGGGGGGATGCGAATGAAAAACTGTTTTTT. Protein: CASTPRGDANEKLFF.

V usage is TRBV20-1 and J usage is TRBJ1-5, with D perhaps matching TRBD1 (5 bases). V lost 1 base and J lost 6, with 19 bases in between. The CDR3 covers 16 residues. CDR1 DFQATT and CDR2 SNEGSKA come from the germline V gene (reference sequence). This CDR3 is CSARGAARQGGQPQHF. CDR3 DNA: TGCAGTGCTAGAGGGGCGGCTCGGCAGGGAGGTCAGCCCCAGCATTTT.

This clonotype was recorded only once. The V and J genes are TRBV5-1 and TRBJ2-7; D call uncertain. The germline CDR1 and CDR2 sequences are SGHRS and YFSETQ. This CDR3 spans 13 amino acids. The V gene lost 7 bases and the J gene lost 0 bases, with 11 bases spanning the gap. The CDR3 region is CASGEQASYEQYF. The DNA for the CDR3 is TGCGCCAGCGGCGAGCAGGCCTCCTACGAGCAGTACTTC.

The chain joins TRBV20-1 to TRBJ2-3; D possibly corresponds to TRBD2 (5 bases). Germline V CDR1 and CDR2: DFQATT, SNEGSKA (reference sequence). This CDR3 spans 15 amino acids. Trimming took 3 bases from V and 4 from J, leaving 17 bases between them. CDR3 DNA: TGCAGTGCTAGCATCTACGGGGATTCCGCAGATACGCAGTATTTT. As protein: CSASIYGDSADTQYF.

The chain has TRBV11-3 and TRBJ2-6, with D possibly TRBD1 on 7 matching bases. V lost 4 bases to trimming and J lost 4 bases, with 11 bases between them. The germline CDR1 and CDR2 sequences are SGHNT and YENEEA. The CDR3 has 15 residues. CDR3: CASSSGGYGANVLTF. CDR3 sequence (DNA): TGTGCCAGCAGCTCAGGGGGGTACGGGGCCAACGTCCTGACTTTC.

This chain joins TRBV14 and TRBJ2-3; a possible D gene is TRBD2 (5 bases). The V gene's germline CDR1 is SGHDN and CDR2 FVKESK. This CDR3 contains 17 residues. Trimming removed 3 bases at V and 6 bases at J, with 22 bases between. The CDR3 is CASSHDGDFLISDTQYF. In DNA, the CDR3 is TGTGCCAGCAGCCACGACGGGGATTTCTTAATATCGGATACGCAGTATTTT.

This clonotype has a count of ten or more. The V call is TRBV7-8, the J call TRBJ1-5; the D is unclear. The CDR3 length is 14 residues. Trimming stripped 2 bases from V and 5 bases from J, with 10 bases between. CDR1 is SGHVS and CDR2 is FQNEAQ in the germline V gene. DNA for the CDR3: TGTGCCAGCAGCTTATTGGCAGACTATCAGCCCCAGCATTTT. Its protein product is CASSLLADYQPQHF.

This rearrangement joins TRBV20-1 to TRBJ2-1, with 9 bases fitting TRBD2. V shed 3 bases and J 5 bases; nucleotides not matched to a gene: 2. The CDR3 totals 13 residues. Germline-derived CDR1 and CDR2 are DFQATT and SNEGSKA (reference sequence). DNA of the CDR3: TGCAGTGCTAGGGCTAGCGGGAACAATGAGCAGTTCTTC. Translating gives CSARASGNNEQFF.

There are a few counts of this clonotype. The V gene is TRBV12-3 or TRBV12-4, the J gene TRBJ2-5, with 8 positions matching TRBD1. Losses at the gene ends were 6 bases for V and 2 bases for J; bases not matched to a gene: 8. This CDR3 comprises 15 residues. The CDR3 loop is CASSPDRGRQETQYF. CDR3 nucleotide sequence: TGTGCCAGCAGCCCTGACAGGGGTCGGCAAGAGACCCAGTACTTC.

At least ten counts were recorded for this clonotype. The chain links TRBV7-8 to TRBJ2-5; 11 bases match TRBD2. The CDR3 spans 15 residues. From germline, CDR1 is SGHVS and CDR2 FQNEAQ. V was clipped by 7 bases and J by 1 base; unmatched bases: 5. CDR3 loop: CASTQLAGVQETQYF. The CDR3 nucleotides are TGTGCCAGCACCCAACTAGCGGGGGTCCAAGAGACCCAGTACTTC.

This rearrangement joins TRBV7-3 to TRBJ2-2; 8 bases align to TRBD2. The germline CDR1 and CDR2 sequences are SGHTA and FQGTGA. J was trimmed by 0 bases and V by 2 bases; bases with no gene match: 5. This CDR3 region has 17 residues. CDR3 DNA: TGTGCCAGCAGCTTATACCTTAGCGGGGCGAACACCGGGGAGCTGTTTTTT. Translation gives CASSLYLSGANTGELFF.

This clonotype has more than one count but fewer than ten. The chain joins TRBV2 to TRBJ2-6; TRBD1 is a possible D gene (5 bases). The V gene's germline CDR1 is SNHLY and CDR2 FYNNEI. The CDR3 has 15 residues. V dropped 6 bases and J dropped 3 bases, with 12 bases sitting between them. CDR3 DNA sequence: TGTGCCAGCAGGTTAGGGGTTGGTGGGGCCAACGTCCTGACTTTC. It translates to CASRLGVGGANVLTF.